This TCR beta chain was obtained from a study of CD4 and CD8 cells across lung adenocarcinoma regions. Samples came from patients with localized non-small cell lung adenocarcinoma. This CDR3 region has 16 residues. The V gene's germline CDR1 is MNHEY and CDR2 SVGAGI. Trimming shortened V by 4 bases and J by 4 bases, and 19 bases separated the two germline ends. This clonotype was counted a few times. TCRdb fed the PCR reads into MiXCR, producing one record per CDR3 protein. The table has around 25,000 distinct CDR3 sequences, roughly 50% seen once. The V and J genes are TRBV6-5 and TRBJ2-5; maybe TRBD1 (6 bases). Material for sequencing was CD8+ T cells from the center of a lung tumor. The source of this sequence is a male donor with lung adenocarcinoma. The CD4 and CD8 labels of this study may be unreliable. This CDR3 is CASSSRTDPPRETQYF. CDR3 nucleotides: TGTGCCAGCAGTTCTCGGACAGATCCTCCAAGAGAGACCCAGTACTTC.